This record looks at one TCR beta chain sequence and its context. Its cognate antigen has yet to be identified. Nothing much larger sits one base from this clone, and base qualities are not available. TCRbeta CDR3 regions were amplified from genomic DNA by means of the immunoSEQ Assay, a bias-controlled multiplex PCR. Turning to the authors' computational methods: The number of nucleated cells in each sample was estimated by amplification of reference gene primers within the assay. Sequence reads were collapsed and filtered to measure the absolute abundance of every unique TCRbeta CDR3 rearrangement. For each sample, productive Simpson clonality was calculated as the square root of Simpson's diversity index over productive rearrangements. Sourced from immuneACCESS, this table was stored by TCRdb with only in-frame sequences that have V and J called. A share of the clones is absent; for the studies checked, an unresolved V gene accounts for under half, and the remainder has no known explanation. The V and J calls and clone size were taken over from that table, and D and trimming were inferred from the DNA. Here the sample has roughly 220,000 clones; less than 90% occur a single time. Nearly 20% of the sample rests with the top ten.

The data originate from a study of blood T cell repertoires in COVID-19 (dated by TCRdb to 2019 to 2021). Regarding the research as a whole: The collaborator samples originated in the United States, Italy and Spain and spanned the acute and convalescent phases of COVID-19. The samples were drawn from the first 160 participants of the ongoing ImmuneRACE study and from roughly 1,300 subjects provided by 6 global collaborators. Where HLA class I and class II types were available, the types were taken from metadata supplied by the sample provider, not from assay-based typing. The material from the prospective study consisted of cDNA or gDNA derived from T cells, B-cell-depleted T cells, or PBMCs. The dataset comprised deeply sampled blood TCRbeta repertoires from subjects exposed to, actively infected with, or recovered from COVID-19. The sample metadata nearly always contained a de-identified subject ID, COVID-19 status, age in years and sex. The repertoires were made available in a free public database intended to serve as a resource for research on the immune response to SARS-CoV-2. What the work shows at the level of the full study, not this receptor alone: Clinical and demographic metadata were provided uncurated, with the amount varying by source and participant.

The collaborating institutions used their own protocols to collect whole blood in K2EDTA tubes. For TCRbeta analysis, collaborators shipped samples in one of three forms: frozen whole blood, isolated PBMCs, or DNA extracted from either of those sample types. The CDR3 numbers 16 residues from cysteine through phenylalanine. The read is trimmed to its CDR3 DNA, 48 bases read in frame from base 1. The germline V gene provides CDR1 SGHRS and CDR2 YFSETQ. Trimming costs V 4 bases and J 0 bases, and their ends lie 11 bases apart. The sample consisted of peripheral blood. The sequence is built from TRBV5-1 and TRBJ1-6; the D gene is possibly TRBD1, with 6 bases matching. The TCR sequence derives from a man aged 25-45 years with active or convalescent COVID-19. Here is the DNA: TGCGCCAGCAGCCCCGGACAGAGCTCCTATAATTCACCCCTCCACTTT. This translates into CASSPGQSSYNSPLHF.